The 25 T cell receptor beta chains below were found in one sample sequenced in a study of cytomegalovirus exposure and HLA in healthy donors. The PCR used 60 Vbeta and 13 Jbeta primers. Using immunoSEQ multiplex PCR, the repertoire was profiled, and TCRdb retains in-frame clones only, with some absent. Of roughly 140,000 clones in the sample, roughly 85% are singletons; the top ten hold about 2.4%. The sequenced material came from PBMCs. Source of these receptors: a woman under 30 in good health and CMV-seronegative.

The CDR3 loop is CAAARGAGTGELFF. CDR3 in DNA: TGTGCCGCGGCACGGGGGGCTGGGACCGGGGAGCTGTTTTTT. V usage is TRBV28 and J usage is TRBJ2-2; D is possibly TRBD2 (7 bases). The CDR3 totals 14 residues. Deletions cut 11 bases from V and 5 bases from J, with 18 bases between. CDR1 is MDHEN and CDR2 is SYDVKM in the germline V gene.

This clone was recorded only once. The chain has TRBV5-1 and TRBJ2-5; 8 bases are a match to TRBD1. This CDR3 region has 13 residues. With V trimmed by 3 bases and J by 5 bases, 3 bases remained unmatched. The germline gives CDR1 SGHRS, CDR2 YFSETQ. CDR3 DNA: TGCGCCAGCAGCTCGACAGGGGATGAGACCCAGTACTTC. As protein: CASSSTGDETQYF.

This clone was counted once. The chain has TRBV7-2 and TRBJ1-2, with D possibly matching TRBD1 (5 bases). With 8 bases removed from V and 7 bases from J, the gap between germline ends came to 23 bases. Germline-derived CDR1 and CDR2 are SGHTA and FQGNSA. The CDR3 totals 15 residues. The CDR3 DNA reads TGTGCCAGCGCGGAACACCTTCAGGGTGTTTTTGGCTACACCTTC. It codes for CASAEHLQGVFGYTF.

This sequence joins TRBV7-2 and TRBJ2-1; no reliable D call. Per germline, CDR1 SGHTA and CDR2 FQGNSA. V was cut by 0 bases and J by 6 bases, with 9 bases left in between. This CDR3 comprises 14 residues. This CDR3 reads CASSLAFWANEQFF. CDR3 DNA: TGTGCCAGCAGCTTAGCTTTCTGGGCCAATGAGCAGTTCTTC.

This clone was detected only a few times. V and J are TRBV4-2 and TRBJ1-1; no definite D call. Trimming took off 4 bases at V and 3 bases at J, with 12 bases between the two ends. Germline V gene lookup returns CDR1 LGHNA and CDR2 YNFKEQ. The CDR3 consists of 14 residues. This chain's CDR3 is CASSPSWTHTEAFF. The CDR3, as DNA: TGTGCCAGCAGCCCTAGCTGGACTCACACTGAAGCTTTCTTT.

This clone was recorded once. The chain is built from TRBV19 and TRBJ2-1, with D perhaps TRBD2 (5 bases). Trimming took 5 bases from V and 5 from J, leaving 19 bases between them. CDR1 and CDR2 (germline): LNHDA, SQIVND (reference sequence). This CDR3 is 16 amino acids long. The CDR3 region is CASSVRTISADNEQFF. The CDR3 DNA reads as TGTGCCAGTAGTGTCCGAACTATTTCAGCGGACAATGAGCAGTTCTTC.

The chain recombines TRBV28 with TRBJ2-5; D might be TRBD2 (6 bases). The CDR3 runs to 12 residues. With 7 bases removed from V and 13 bases from J, the gap between germline ends came to 19 bases. The germline V gene has CDR1 MDHEN and CDR2 SYDVKM. CDR3 sequence (DNA): TGTGCCAGCACTTGGGGAGGAACAGCCTGGTACTTC. Its protein product is CASTWGGTAWYF. The entire variable domain, with the rest obtained from reference TRBV28 and TRBJ2-5, is as follows: DVKVTQSSRYLVKRTGEKVFLECVQDMDHENMFWYRQDPGLGLRLIYFSYDVKMKEKGDIPEGYSVSREKKERFSLILESASTNQTSMYLCASTWGGTAWYFGPGTRLLVL.

J is TRBJ1-1 and V is TRBV28; a weak D match, TRBD1 (5 bases). Germline assignment: CDR1 MDHEN and CDR2 SYDVKM. Trimming took 5 bases from V and 5 from J, leaving 18 bases between them. The CDR3 has 15 amino acids. The CDR3 sequence is CASSPPRQMGTEAFF. The CDR3 nucleotides are TGTGCCAGCAGTCCACCCAGACAGATGGGGACTGAAGCTTTCTTT.

The V and J genes are TRBV9 and TRBJ1-2; D not resolved. The V and J ends lost 0 bases and 0 bases respectively, with 12 bases between them. Per the germline V gene, CDR1 is SGDLS and CDR2 is YYNGEE. The CDR3 has 16 amino acids. CDR3 nucleotide sequence: TGTGCCAGCAGCGTAGATTTCGGGAAAGCTAACTATGGCTACACCTTC. Its translation is CASSVDFGKANYGYTF.

The V gene is TRBV5-1, the J gene TRBJ2-7, with 14 bases fitting TRBD2. Germline V gives CDR1 SGHRS, CDR2 YFSETQ. V dropped 3 bases and J dropped 7; count of bases not matched to a gene: 9. This CDR3 has 16 residues. CDR3 sequence: CASSSGLAGAPWEQYF. The CDR3 coding sequence is TGCGCCAGCAGCTCGGGACTAGCGGGAGCCCCGTGGGAGCAGTACTTC. The whole variable domain, remainder taken from reference TRBV5-1 and TRBJ2-7, is KAGVTQTPRYLIKTRGQQVTLSCSPISGHRSVSWYQQTPGQGLQFLFEYFSETQRNKGNFPGRFSGRQFSNSRSEMNVSTLELGDSALYLCASSSGLAGAPWEQYFGPGTRLTVT.

The V and J genes are TRBV28 and TRBJ1-5; no definite D call. V gave up 4 bases and J gave up 0 bases, with 7 bases separating them. CDR1 is MDHEN and CDR2 is SYDVKM in the germline V gene. CDR3 length: 14 residues. CDR3 DNA: TGTGCCAGCAGTTCCCGACATAGCAATCAGCCCCAGCATTTT. Its protein is CASSSRHSNQPQHF.

The chain has TRBV28 and TRBJ2-3; D possibly corresponds to TRBD2 (5 bases). V dropped 5 bases and J dropped 7 bases, with 19 bases sitting between them. CDR3 size: 15 residues. Germline lookup yields CDR1 MDHEN and CDR2 SYDVKM. CDR3 in amino acids: CASSLPSLPGNTQYF. The CDR3 DNA follows: TGTGCCAGCAGTCTCCCTAGCCTCCCCGGGAATACGCAGTATTTT.

This chain uses TRBV5-8 with TRBJ1-2, with TRBD1 identical over 7 bases. V was pared by 3 bases and J by 0 bases, with 11 bases of the junction left unmatched. Germline CDR1 reads SGHTS; CDR2 reads YDEGEE. The CDR3 covers 17 residues. The DNA of the CDR3 is TGTGCCAGCAGCTCGGTCGGACAGGATACTACTAACTATGGCTACACCTTC. This gives the protein CASSSVGQDTTNYGYTF.

The chain recombines TRBV6-1 with TRBJ1-2; D is perhaps TRBD1 (5 bases). CDR1 and CDR2 (germline): MNHNS, SASEGT. CDR3 length: 12 amino acids. Trimming cost V 4 bases and J 6 bases, with 9 bases left between them. Here the CDR3 DNA reads TGTGCCAGCAGTGGTCAGGGTCATGGCTACACCTTC. Translation gives CASSGQGHGYTF.

The chain joins TRBV6-1 to TRBJ2-1, with D possibly being TRBD2 (5 bases). The CDR3 has 14 residues. The V end was cut by 1 base, the J end by 11 bases, with 15 bases between. CDR1 is MNHNS, CDR2 SASEGT, per germline. The CDR3 coding sequence is TGTGCCAGCAGTGAAGGGGAAATATTCGGGAAGCAGTTCTTC. It translates to CASSEGEIFGKQFF.

This chain links TRBV10-2 with TRBJ2-1; tentatively, D is TRBD2 (5 bases). Trimming left V 2 bases short and J 10 bases short, with 21 bases between. CDR1 WSHSY and CDR2 SAAADI come from the germline V gene. CDR3 length equals 16 residues. The chain's CDR3 is CASSEMVGLGSGEQFF. CDR3 bases: TGCGCCAGCAGTGAGATGGTGGGATTAGGATCGGGGGAGCAGTTCTTC.

The rearrangement links TRBV4-1 to TRBJ2-5, with TRBD2 as a possible D gene (5 bases). The ends were cut back, 4 bases at V and 5 bases at J, with 14 bases in the middle. This CDR3 region has 14 residues. Germline assignment: CDR1 MGHRA and CDR2 YSYEKL. As DNA, the CDR3 is TGCGCCAGCAGCCTGCGGGTATTCTGGGAGACCCAGTACTTC. Encoded protein: CASSLRVFWETQYF.

The chain recombines TRBV29-1 with TRBJ2-6, with 7 nucleotides matching TRBD1. The J segment lost 0 bases and the V segment lost 7 bases, leaving 6 bases of the junction unmatched. The CDR3 extends over 15 amino acids. The germline V gene has CDR1 SQVTM and CDR2 ANQGSEA. The CDR3 loop is CSASTGSSGANVLTF. As DNA, the CDR3 is TGCAGCGCTTCGACAGGGAGCTCTGGGGCCAACGTCCTGACTTTC.

The rearrangement links TRBV18 to TRBJ2-7; possible D gene TRBD1, 6 bases. The CDR3 covers 15 residues. Germline CDR1 and CDR2: KGHSH and LQKENI. V was shortened by 1 base and J by 0 bases, with 10 bases between the two germline ends. CDR3 nucleotides: TGTGCCAGCTCACCACGGTTGGACAGCTCCTACGAGCAGTACTTC. Translated: CASSPRLDSSYEQYF.

The chain joins TRBV4-1 to TRBJ2-5, with D maybe TRBD2 (5 bases). The germline V and J ends were trimmed by 4 bases and 5 bases, with 11 bases remaining between them. Per germline, CDR1 MGHRA and CDR2 YSYEKL. The CDR3 totals 13 residues. The CDR3 region is CASSLTGMETQYF. Written as DNA, the CDR3 is TGCGCCAGCAGCCTAACGGGGATGGAGACCCAGTACTTC.

This sequence joins TRBV29-1 and TRBJ1-5; D is possibly TRBD1 (5 bases). The CDR3 extends over 15 amino acids. The germline V and J ends were trimmed by 5 bases and 5 bases, with 19 bases remaining between them. From germline, CDR1 is SQVTM and CDR2 ANQGSEA. CDR3 nucleotide sequence: TGCAGCGTTAAAGGCGGAGGGACGGGGGATCAGCCCCAGCATTTT. Protein sequence: CSVKGGGTGDQPQHF. Full variable domain (remainder filled in from reference TRBV29-1 and TRBJ1-5): SAVISQKPSRDICQRGTSLTIQCQVDSQVTMMFWYRQQPGQSLTLIATANQGSEATYESGFVIDKFPISRPNLTFSTLTVSNMSPEDSSIYLCSVKGGGTGDQPQHFGDGTRLSIL.

V usage is TRBV2 and J usage is TRBJ2-1; TRBD2 matches 13 bases. Germline assignment: CDR1 SNHLY and CDR2 FYNNEI. V dropped 10 bases and J dropped 10; count of bases not matched to a gene: 25. The CDR3 contains 19 residues. Here the CDR3 reads CATPQMGGLAGRGDLEQFF. The CDR3 DNA sequence: TGTGCCACCCCTCAGATGGGGGGACTAGCGGGAAGGGGGGATTTGGAGCAGTTCTTC.

The rearrangement uses TRBV27 and TRBJ1-5; D uncertain. The CDR3 covers 14 residues. Germline values: CDR1 MNHEY, CDR2 SMNVEV (reference sequence). V was cut by 7 bases and J by 0 bases, with 10 bases left in between. This chain's CDR3 is CASTSLYSNQPQHF. DNA of the CDR3: TGTGCCAGCACCTCGCTATATAGCAATCAGCCCCAGCATTTT.

The chain combines TRBV29-1 with TRBJ2-2; D unresolved. Per germline, CDR1 SQVTM and CDR2 ANQGSEA. The length of the CDR3 is 13 residues. Trimming left V 5 bases short and J 1 base short, with 8 bases between. CDR3 in amino acids: CSVPGENTGELFF. DNA of the CDR3: TGCAGCGTTCCAGGCGAGAACACCGGGGAGCTGTTTTTT.

This rearrangement joins TRBV5-6 to TRBJ1-6; 9 nucleotides agree with TRBD1. The V segment lost 4 bases and the J segment 9 bases; nucleotides outside the gene matches: 5. The CDR3 contains 14 residues. The germline V gene encodes CDR1 SGHDT and CDR2 YYEEEE. In DNA, the CDR3 is TGTGCCAGCAGCAGTAGACAGGGGGGTTCACCCCTCCACTTT. Its translation: CASSSRQGGSPLHF.